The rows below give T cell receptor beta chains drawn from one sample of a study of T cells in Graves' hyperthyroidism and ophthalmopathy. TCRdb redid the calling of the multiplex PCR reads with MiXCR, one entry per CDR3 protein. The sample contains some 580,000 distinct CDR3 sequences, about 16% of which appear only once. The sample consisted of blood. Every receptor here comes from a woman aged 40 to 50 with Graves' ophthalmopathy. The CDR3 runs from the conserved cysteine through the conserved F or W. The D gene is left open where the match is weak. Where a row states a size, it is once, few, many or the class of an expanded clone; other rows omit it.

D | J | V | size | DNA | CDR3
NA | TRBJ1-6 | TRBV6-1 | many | TGTGCCAGCAGTGAAGCGCAGAGGGTTGGTTCACCCCTCCACTTT | CASSEAQRVGSPLHF
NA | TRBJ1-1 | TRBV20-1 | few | TGCAGTGCCAATAAGGGGGGTAGGGGCACTGAAGCTTTCTTT | CSANKGGRGTEAFF
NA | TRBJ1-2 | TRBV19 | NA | TGTGCCAGTAGTACGAGGGGACATGGCTACACCTTC | CASSTRGHGYTF
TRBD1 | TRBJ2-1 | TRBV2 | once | TGTGCCAGCAGTGAAGCGGGGACAGATTACAATGAGCTGTTCTTC | CASSEAGTDYNELFF
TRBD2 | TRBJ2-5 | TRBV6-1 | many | TGTGCCAGCAGTTATACCCTAGCGGGGCTCGAGACCCAGTACTTC | CASSYTLAGLETQYF
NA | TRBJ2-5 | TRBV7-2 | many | TGTGCCAGCAGCTTAGTATTCTCTGAGGGGACCCAGTACTTC | CASSLVFSEGTQYF
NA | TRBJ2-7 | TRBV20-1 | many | TGCAGTGCTTTAACCGGGACCAATGTACCATTGCAGTACTTC | CSALTGTNVPLQYF
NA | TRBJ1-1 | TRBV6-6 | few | TGTGCCAGCAGTTACGGGGGAACAGACACTGAAGCTTTCTTT | CASSYGGTDTEAFF
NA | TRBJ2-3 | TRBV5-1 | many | TGCGCCAGCAGCTTGGGCATGACAGATACGCAGTATTTT | CASSLGMTDTQYF
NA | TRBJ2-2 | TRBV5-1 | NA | TGCGCCAGCAGCTTTGGCGCATTACAGGGCCCCGGGGAGCTGTTTTTT | CASSFGALQGPGELFF
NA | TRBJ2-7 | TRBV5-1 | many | TGCGCCAGCAGCTCTGCCGGACGGGAACCTTACGAGCAGTACTTC | CASSSAGREPYEQYF
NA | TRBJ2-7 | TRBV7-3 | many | TGTGCCAGCAGCTTAACAAGCTCCGGAGACGAGCAGTACTTC | CASSLTSSGDEQYF
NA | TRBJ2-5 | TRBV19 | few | TGTGCCAGTAAGCCTCCCCTACCGGGACATCAAGAGACCCAGTACTTC | CASKPPLPGHQETQYF
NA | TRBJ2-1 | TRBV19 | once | TGTGCCAGTAGTATCCCGGGGAGCTCCTACAATGAGCAGTTCTTC | CASSIPGSSYNEQFF
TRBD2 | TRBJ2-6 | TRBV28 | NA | TGTGCCAGCAGTTCTAGCGGGGACGTGGGCCCCAACGTCCTGACTTTC | CASSSSGDVGPNVLTF
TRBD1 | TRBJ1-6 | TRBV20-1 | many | TGCAGTGCTAGGGGGACAGGGGGCGCAGGATCACCCCTCCACTTT | CSARGTGGAGSPLHF
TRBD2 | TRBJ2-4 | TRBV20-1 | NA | TGCAGTGCTGGGAGACTAGCGGGAGAGGCTTACGAGCTAGCCAAAAACATTCAGTACTTC | CSAGRLAGEAYELAKNIQYF
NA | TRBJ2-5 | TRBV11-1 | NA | TGTGCCAGCAAATCGTACCAAGAGACCCAGTACTTC | CASKSYQETQYF
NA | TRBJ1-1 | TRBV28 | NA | TGTGCCAGCAGTCCCCACAGGTTGAACACTGAAGCTTTCTTT | CASSPHRLNTEAFF
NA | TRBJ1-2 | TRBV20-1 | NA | TGCAGTGCTAGAGATCAAGGGGGTGACCGAAGTAACTATGGCTACACCTTC | CSARDQGGDRSNYGYTF
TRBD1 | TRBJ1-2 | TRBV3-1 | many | TGTGCCAGCAGCCCCTGGACAGGCGGAGACTATGGCTACACCTTC | CASSPWTGGDYGYTF
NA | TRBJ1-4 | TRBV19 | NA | TGTGCCAGTAGTATTGGCCAGAGTGAACTGTTTTTT | CASSIGQSELFF
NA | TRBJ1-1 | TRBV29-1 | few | TGCAGCGTCGCCCTTTCGGGGGAGAGCACTGAAGCTTTCTTT | CSVALSGESTEAFF
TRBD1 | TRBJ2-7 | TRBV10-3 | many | TGTGCCATCAGTAAGGGACAGGGAAGGTCCTACGAGCAGTACTTC | CAISKGQGRSYEQYF
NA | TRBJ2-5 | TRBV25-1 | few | TGTGCCAGCCTGGGGGGAGGGGGTCTCCAAGAGACCCAGTACTTC | CASLGGGGLQETQYF
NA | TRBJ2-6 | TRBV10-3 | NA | TGTGCCATCAGTGAGGCCGCCTCTGGGGCCAACGTCCTGACTTTC | CAISEAASGANVLTF
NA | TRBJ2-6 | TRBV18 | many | TGTGCCAGCTCACCCGAGGGCTCTGGGGCCAACGTCCTGACTTTC | CASSPEGSGANVLTF
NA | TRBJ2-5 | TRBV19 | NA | TGTGCCAGTAGTACCCATGACAGTTCGAAGTACTTC | CASSTHDSSKYF
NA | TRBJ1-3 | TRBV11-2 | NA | TGTGCCAGCAGCTCCTGGGACATTTCTGGAAACACCATATATTTT | CASSSWDISGNTIYF
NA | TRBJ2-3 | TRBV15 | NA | TGTGCCACCAGACCAGAGGTGCTAGCTTCAGATACGCAGTATTTT | CATRPEVLASDTQYF
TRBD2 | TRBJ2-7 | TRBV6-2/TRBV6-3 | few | TGTGCCAGCAGTTACTCACGGGAGGCGAACGAGCAGTACTTC | CASSYSREANEQYF
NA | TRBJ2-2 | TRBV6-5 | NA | TGTGCCAGCAGTTCCGGGGGCGCGAACACCGGGGAGCTGTTTTTT | CASSSGGANTGELFF
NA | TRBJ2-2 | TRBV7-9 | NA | TGTGCCAGCAGCTCCCCCTCCGCCGGGGAGCTGTTTTTT | CASSSPSAGELFF
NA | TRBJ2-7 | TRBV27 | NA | TGTGCCAGCAGTTTTCGAGCGGGTACCTACGTGCAGTACTTC | CASSFRAGTYVQYF
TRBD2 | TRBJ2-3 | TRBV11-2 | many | TGTGCCAGCAGCTCACCGGGACTAGCGTCTAGCACAGATACGCAGTATTTT | CASSSPGLASSTDTQYF
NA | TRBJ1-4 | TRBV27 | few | TGTGCCAGCAAGGTCGGGGGACGGGAAAAACTGTTTTTT | CASKVGGREKLFF
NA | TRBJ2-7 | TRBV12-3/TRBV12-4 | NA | TGTGCCAGCAGACCGTCAGGAGGCGAGCAGTACTTC | CASRPSGGEQYF
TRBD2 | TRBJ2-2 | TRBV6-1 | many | TGTGCCAGCAGTGTTTTAGCGGGGAACACCGGGGAGCTGTTTTTT | CASSVLAGNTGELFF
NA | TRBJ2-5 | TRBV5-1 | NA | TGCGCCAGCAGGCTCGGGGCGCAAGAGACCCAGTACTTC | CASRLGAQETQYF
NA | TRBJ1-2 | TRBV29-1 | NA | TGCAGCGCCCGGACAGCCTCTGGCTACACCTTC | CSARTASGYTF
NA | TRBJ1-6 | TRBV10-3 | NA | TGTGCCATCAGTTCCGGACAAAGACTAGATAATTCACCCCTCCACTTT | CAISSGQRLDNSPLHF
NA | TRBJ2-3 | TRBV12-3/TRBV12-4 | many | TGTGCCAGCACCCTTATTTGGGCACAAAATCACCTCACCGATACGCAGTATTTT | CASTLIWAQNHLTDTQYF